This T cell receptor beta chain was documented in a study of T cell responses to AZD1222 COVID-19 vaccine. Profiled with immunoSEQ multiplex PCR; TCRdb holds only in-frame clones, not every one. The sample yields approximately 98,000 clones, just over 85% seen once. V was clipped by 4 bases and J by 9 bases; unmatched bases: 8. Germline V gives CDR1 LGHDT, CDR2 YNNKEL (reference sequence). This CDR3 comprises 14 residues. This TCR came from an adult in good health. Source: peripheral blood, taken on day 0 of AZD1222 vaccination. The chain is built from TRBV3-1 (or the pseudogene TRBV3-2) and TRBJ2-1; 8 positions match TRBD1. DNA of the CDR3: TGTGCCAGCAGCCGCCGCAGACAGGGGATTGAGCAGTTCTTC. This sequence encodes CASSRRRQGIEQFF.